The table lists the clone carrying this T cell receptor beta chain with a count of one. Libraries were prepared by immunoSEQ multiplex PCR; TCRdb keeps only in-frame clonotypes and omits some of them. The data show roughly 300,000 clones, 83% seen once. This sample was included in a study of blood T cell repertoires in COVID-19. Whole-study context: The cDNA or gDNA used as material had been derived from T cells, B-cell-depleted T cells, or PBMCs.

Germline CDR1 is SGDLS and CDR2 is YYNGEE. CDR3 length: 12 residues. The ends were cut back, 8 bases at V and 4 bases at J, with 13 bases in the middle. The genes are TRBV9 and TRBJ2-7; D might be TRBD2 (5 bases). The source of this sequence is a woman aged 45-60 years who had recovered from COVID-19. The sequenced sample consisted of peripheral blood. The CDR3 coding sequence is TGTGCCAGGGGCCCGGGGTTTTACGAGCAGTACTTC. Its protein is CARGPGFYEQYF. Filled out from reference TRBV9 and TRBJ2-7, the complete variable domain reads DSGVTQTPKHLITATGQRVTLRCSPRSGDLSVYWYQQSLDQGLQFLIQYYNGEERAKGNILERFSAQQFPDLHSELNLSSLELGDSALYFCARGPGFYEQYFGPGTRLTVT.